Given below is one T cell receptor beta chain in context. Its antigen is not identified. The data are from a study of beta chain features in type 1 diabetes. General study results and limits: There was a moderate but significant shortening of TCRB CDR3s in all four CD4+ subsets of Type 1 diabetes patients. Insertions at VDJ junctions were less frequent in type 1 diabetes patients. These patients also deleted more nucleotides at the same junctions. Any PCR bias toward short templates would affect both groups alike.

Expressed TCRB transcripts were sequenced, since all the RNA that had been isolated was reverse transcribed. It was found that naive, central memory and regulatory T cell samples averaged roughly 3.5 million reads. Assay: immunoSEQ multiplex PCR; the TCRdb copy retains only in-frame clones and omits some. This sample has 95,000 to 150,000 clones; about a sixth occur once, and the top ten carry around 2.5%. Between the trimmed V and J ends, which lost 3 bases and 3 bases, there was a span of 14 bases. The CDR3 has 15 residues. From germline, CDR1 is MDHEN and CDR2 SYDVKM. CD45RO/CCR7/CD25/CD127/CD95/CD27 sorting isolated CD4+ naive, central memory, regulatory and stem cell-like memory cells.

The sequenced sample consisted of central memory CD4+ T cells from blood. The clonotype originates from a man younger than 40 with type 1 diabetes. The chain joins TRBV28 to TRBJ2-5; D may be TRBD1 (5 bases). Here the CDR3 DNA reads TGTGCCAGCAGTTTCCAGGGCCCCAGGGAAGAGACCCAGTACTTC. Protein product: CASSFQGPREETQYF.